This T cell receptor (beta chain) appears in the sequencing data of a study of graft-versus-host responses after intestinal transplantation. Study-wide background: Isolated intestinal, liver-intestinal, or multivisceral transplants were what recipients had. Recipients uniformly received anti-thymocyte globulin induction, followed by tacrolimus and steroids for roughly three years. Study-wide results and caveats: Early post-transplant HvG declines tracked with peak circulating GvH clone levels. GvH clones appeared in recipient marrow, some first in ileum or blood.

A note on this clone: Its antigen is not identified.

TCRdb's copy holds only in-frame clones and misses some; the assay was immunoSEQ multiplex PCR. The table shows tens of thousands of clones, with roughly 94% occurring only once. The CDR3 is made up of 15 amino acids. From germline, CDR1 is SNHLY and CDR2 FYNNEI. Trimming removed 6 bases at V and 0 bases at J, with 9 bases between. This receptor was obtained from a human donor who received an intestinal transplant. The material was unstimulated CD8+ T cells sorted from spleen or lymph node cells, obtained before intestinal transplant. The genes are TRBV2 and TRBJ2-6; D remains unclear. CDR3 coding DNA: TGTGCCAGCAGGGACGGACCCTCTGGGGCCAACGTCCTGACTTTC. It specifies CASRDGPSGANVLTF.